This TCR beta chain was recorded in a study of cytotoxic CD8 clonotypes in ibrutinib-treated CLL. The wider study: Researchers reported ten to eleven relapsed/refractory and some 14 treatment-naive patients, 17 of them IGHV unmutated.

Sequencing was performed with immunoSEQ multiplex PCR; in TCRdb, only in-frame clones are kept and a portion is missing. The table lists approximately 2,500 clones, 82% of them singletons. This CDR3 is built from 16 residues. Sequencing was performed on PBMCs, taken before ibrutinib treatment. The receptor comes from a human donor with chronic lymphocytic leukemia. The chain employs TRBV7-5 and TRBJ1-4; whether TRBD1, the table's D call, matches the DNA was not checked. TRBV7-5 represents a pseudogene. For the CDR3, the DNA is TGTGTCAGAAGCTCCCGGGACAAATCAACTAATGAAAAACTGTTTTTT. It encodes CVRSSRDKSTNEKLFF.